The 3 T cell receptor beta chains below were found in one sample sequenced in a study of T cells in Graves' hyperthyroidism and ophthalmopathy. Authors of the study amplified TCR beta CDR3 regions from RNA transcripts. A first-round RT-PCR of the TCR CDR3 used the HTBI primer set. A single record per CDR3 protein comes from TCRdb applying MiXCR to the multiplex PCR reads. Among about 280,000 distinct CDR3 sequences listed, less than 30% were seen once. Material for sequencing was blood. Every receptor here comes from a man in his forties with Graves' hyperthyroidism that later progressed to Graves' ophthalmopathy.

This clonotype was seen repeatedly, ten times or more. The chain recombines TRBV5-1 with TRBJ2-2; the D gene is possibly TRBD2 (6 bases). The germline V gene has CDR1 SGHRS and CDR2 YFSETQ. The CDR3 covers 14 residues. Trimming took 0 bases from V and 5 from J, leaving 8 bases between them. The CDR3 coding sequence is TGCGCCAGCAGCTTGGCTGCGGGGACCGGGGAGCTGTTTTTT. It is translated as CASSLAAGTGELFF.

This clonotype was observed at least ten times. CDR3 region: CASSQVLRVYEQYF. The CDR3 DNA reads TGTGCCAGCAGCCAAGTTCTTCGAGTCTACGAGCAGTACTTC. The genes are TRBV14 and TRBJ2-7; D uncertain. V was pared by 1 base and J by 3 bases, with 10 bases between. Looked up from germline, CDR1 is SGHDN and CDR2 is FVKESK. CDR3 length equals 14 residues.

This clonotype was seen ten or more times. The chain links TRBV28 to TRBJ2-5; TRBD2 might be the D (5 bases). The CDR3 is 14 residues long. Trimming took off 4 bases at V and 1 base at J, with 10 bases between the two ends. Per germline, CDR1 MDHEN and CDR2 SYDVKM. CDR3 coding DNA: TGTGCCAGCAGTTCCGCCGGGGTCCAAGAGACCCAGTACTTC. Amino acids: CASSSAGVQETQYF.